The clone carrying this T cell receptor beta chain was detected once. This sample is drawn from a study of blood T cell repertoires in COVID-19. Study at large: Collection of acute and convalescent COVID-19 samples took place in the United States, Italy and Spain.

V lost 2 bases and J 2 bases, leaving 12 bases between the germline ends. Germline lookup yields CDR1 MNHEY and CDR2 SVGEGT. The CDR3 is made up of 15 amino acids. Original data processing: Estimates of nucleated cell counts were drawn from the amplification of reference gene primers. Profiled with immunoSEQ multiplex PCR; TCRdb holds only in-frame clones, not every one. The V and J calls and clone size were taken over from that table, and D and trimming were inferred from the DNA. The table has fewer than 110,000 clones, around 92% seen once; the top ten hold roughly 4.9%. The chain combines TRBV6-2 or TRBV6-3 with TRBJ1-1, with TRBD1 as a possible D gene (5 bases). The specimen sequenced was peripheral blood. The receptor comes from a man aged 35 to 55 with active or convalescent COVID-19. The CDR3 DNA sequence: TGTGCCAGCAGTTACCCCGAGCAGGGTAACACTGAAGCTTTCTTT. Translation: CASSYPEQGNTEAFF.